This passage covers 26 T cell receptor beta chains from one sample sequenced in a study of T cell changes during pregnancy in multiple sclerosis. Libraries were prepared by immunoSEQ multiplex PCR; TCRdb keeps only in-frame clonotypes and omits some of them. The table shows roughly 64,000 clones, with under 95% occurring only once. Sequenced here: peripheral blood, sampled in the second trimester of pregnancy. These receptors came from a female donor with multiple sclerosis, enrolled in a pregnancy study.

The chain recombines TRBV9 with TRBJ1-3, with D perhaps TRBD1 (5 bases). The germline V gene has CDR1 SGDLS and CDR2 YYNGEE. V lost 6 bases to trimming and J lost 6 bases, with 19 bases between them. The CDR3 is 15 amino acids. The CDR3, as DNA: TGTGCCAGCACCCCTTGGGGCAATATCGAAAACACCATATATTTT. Its translation is CASTPWGNIENTIYF.

The chain is built from TRBV6-6 and TRBJ1-2; possibly TRBD1 for D (6 bases). CDR1 is MNHNY and CDR2 is SVGAGI in the germline V gene (reference sequence). There are 14 residues in the CDR3. Trimming stripped 1 base from V and 6 bases from J, with 12 bases between. The CDR3 nucleotides read TGTGCCAGCAGTTACTGGGCAGGGGAAGATGGCTACACCTTC. Translation gives CASSYWAGEDGYTF.

V is TRBV6-1 and J is TRBJ1-6; D gene uncertain. In germline, CDR1 is MNHNS, CDR2 SASEGT. The CDR3 runs to 12 residues. The V end lost 4 bases, the J end lost 12 bases, and 10 bases lay between the germline ends. For the CDR3, the DNA is TGTGCCAGCAGTGCGATTTCCAGACCCCTCCACTTT. Translated, it gives CASSAISRPLHF.

The CDR3 nucleotides are TGTGCCAGCAGCGGGGGCGGCACAGATACGCAGTATTTT. It codes for CASSGGGTDTQYF. The J gene is TRBJ2-3, the V gene TRBV9, with a tentative D call TRBD1 (5 bases). This CDR3 is built from 13 residues. CDR1 and CDR2 (germline): SGDLS, YYNGEE. V lost 3 bases, J lost 1 base, and 6 bases lay in between. The complete variable domain, with remaining parts taken from reference TRBV9 and TRBJ2-3, reads DSGVTQTPKHLITATGQRVTLRCSPRSGDLSVYWYQQSLDQGLQFLIQYYNGEERAKGNILERFSAQQFPDLHSELNLSSLELGDSALYFCASSGGGTDTQYFGPGTRLTVL.

The chain recombines TRBV10-3 with TRBJ1-2, with D tentatively TRBD1 (6 bases). CDR1 and CDR2 from the germline V gene are ENHRY and SYGVKD. V lost 6 bases, J lost 5 bases, and 16 bases lay in between. The CDR3 is 14 amino acids. The CDR3 is CAIRPGGGPYGYTF. Here the CDR3 DNA reads TGTGCCATCAGGCCCGGTGGGGGCCCATATGGCTACACCTTC.

This sequence joins TRBV29-1 and TRBJ1-2, with 9 bases aligning to TRBD1. The CDR3 length is 11 residues. Per the germline V gene, CDR1 is SQVTM and CDR2 is ANQGSEA. V gave up 6 bases and J gave up 7 bases; unmatched junction bases: 3. The CDR3: CSVGTGSGYTF. Here the CDR3 DNA reads TGCAGCGTGGGGACAGGGTCTGGCTACACCTTC. The entire variable domain, with the rest obtained from reference TRBV29-1 and TRBJ1-2, is as follows: SAVISQKPSRDICQRGTSLTIQCQVDSQVTMMFWYRQQPGQSLTLIATANQGSEATYESGFVIDKFPISRPNLTFSTLTVSNMSPEDSSIYLCSVGTGSGYTFGSGTRLTVV.

The chain joins TRBV4-1 to TRBJ2-7; 7 nucleotides agree with TRBD1. In germline, CDR1 is MGHRA, CDR2 YSYEKL. Trimming cost V 4 bases and J 4 bases; bases outside gene matches: 10. The CDR3 extends over 15 amino acids. Here the CDR3 DNA reads TGCGCCAGCAGCCTCGCGACAGGGCTGGGGTACGAGCAGTACTTC. It is translated as CASSLATGLGYEQYF.

This chain uses TRBV9 with TRBJ1-1; no clear D gene. The CDR3 length is 13 residues. The V and J ends lost 0 bases and 4 bases respectively, with 7 bases between them. Germline CDR1 reads SGDLS; CDR2 reads YYNGEE. The CDR3 DNA follows: TGTGCCAGCAGCGTAGGGCAGGTCACTGAAGCTTTCTTT. Translating gives CASSVGQVTEAFF.

The rearrangement uses TRBV7-9 and TRBJ1-5, with a tentative D call TRBD1 (6 bases). CDR3 length equals 17 residues. V was shortened by 6 bases and J by 2 bases, with 20 bases between the two germline ends. Looked up from germline, CDR1 is SEHNR and CDR2 is FQNEAQ (reference sequence). CDR3 DNA: TGTGCCAGCAGTCAAGATTTAGGGGGGGAAGGCAATCAGCCCCAGCATTTT. It translates to CASSQDLGGEGNQPQHF. Filled out from reference TRBV7-9 and TRBJ1-5, the complete variable domain reads DTGVSQNPRHKITKRGQNVTFRCDPISEHNRLYWYRQTLGQGPEFLTYFQNEAQLEKSRLLSDRFSAERPKGSFSTLEIQRTEQGDSAMYLCASSQDLGGEGNQPQHFGDGTRLSIL.

The gene calls are TRBV7-2 and TRBJ1-2, with 7 bases identical to TRBD1. The CDR3 is 14 amino acids. After removal of 5 bases from V and 4 bases from J, the junction contained 7 bases not matched to a gene. Germline V gene sequence: CDR1 SGHTA, CDR2 FQGNSA. CDR3: CASSPTTGAYGYTF. For the CDR3, the DNA is TGTGCCAGCAGCCCCACAACAGGGGCCTATGGCTACACCTTC. The variable domain in full, with the rest retrieved from reference TRBV7-2 and TRBJ1-2, is GAGVSQSPSNKVTEKGKDVELRCDPISGHTALYWYRQSLGQGLEFLIYFQGNSAPDKSGLPSDRFSAERTGGSVSTLTIQRTQQEDSAVYLCASSPTTGAYGYTFGSGTRLTVV.

V usage is TRBV11-2 and J usage is TRBJ1-3, with D perhaps matching TRBD1 (5 bases). The CDR3 totals 15 residues. The V end lost 0 bases, the J end lost 1 base, and 7 bases lay between the germline ends. CDR1 and CDR2 from the germline V gene are SGHAT and FQNNGV. The CDR3 spells CASSLEGLSGNTIYF. The CDR3 coding sequence is TGTGCCAGCAGCTTAGAGGGGCTGTCTGGAAACACCATATATTTT.

J is TRBJ2-1 and V is TRBV9, with 10 bases matching TRBD2. Germline assignment: CDR1 SGDLS and CDR2 YYNGEE. This CDR3 has 18 residues. V shed 0 bases, J shed 1 base, and the junction held 7 bases outside the gene matches. This CDR3 is CASSVASGGDHSYNEQFF. CDR3 nucleotide sequence: TGTGCCAGCAGCGTAGCCAGCGGGGGGGATCATTCCTACAATGAGCAGTTCTTC.

The chain is built from TRBV11-2 and TRBJ1-1; maybe TRBD1 (6 bases). CDR3 length: 15 amino acids. Germline V gene lookup returns CDR1 SGHAT and CDR2 FQNNGV. Trimming took off 4 bases at V and 3 bases at J, with 15 bases between the two ends. CDR3 in DNA: TGTGCCAGCAGCTCAACAGGGTTCTCCGACACTGAAGCTTTCTTT. Residues: CASSSTGFSDTEAFF. The complete variable domain, with remaining parts taken from reference TRBV11-2 and TRBJ1-1, reads EAGVAQSPRYKIIEKRQSVAFWCNPISGHATLYWYQQILGQGPKLLIQFQNNGVVDDSQLPKDRFSAERLKGVDSTLKIQPAKLEDSAVYLCASSSTGFSDTEAFFGQGTRLTVV.

This chain links TRBV19 with TRBJ1-5; D ambiguous. CDR1 is LNHDA and CDR2 is SQIVND in the germline V gene (reference sequence). Trimming removed 6 bases from V and 6 bases from J, with 12 bases in between. The CDR3 is 13 amino acids. The CDR3: CASRYRRGQPQHF. The CDR3 coding sequence is TGTGCCAGTAGATATCGCCGGGGTCAGCCCCAGCATTTT.

Points on this clone: At the DNA level, this CDR3 is encoded by other sequences in the same sample as well. J is TRBJ1-3 and V is TRBV30; D possibly corresponds to TRBD1 (6 bases). Trimming took off 3 bases at V and 5 bases at J, with 11 bases between the two ends. Germline V lookup: CDR1 GTSNPN, CDR2 SVGIG (reference sequence). The CDR3 consists of 13 residues. The CDR3 sequence: CAWSVGGRNTIYF. CDR3 DNA sequence: TGTGCCTGGAGCGTAGGGGGTCGAAACACCATATATTTT.

The chain uses TRBV4-3 and TRBJ2-1; TRBD2 matches 11 bases. V trimming: 0 bases; J trimming: 4 bases; junction bases outside the gene matches: 5. The CDR3 contains 17 residues. From germline, CDR1 is LGHNA and CDR2 YSLEER. The CDR3 nucleotides are TGCGCCAGCAGCCAAGATCATGTAGCGGGGGGGTACAATGAGCAGTTCTTC. Translated, it gives CASSQDHVAGGYNEQFF.

The chain is built from TRBV9 and TRBJ1-2; 8 positions match TRBD1. The CDR3 is made up of 14 amino acids. The V gene's germline CDR1 is SGDLS and CDR2 YYNGEE. Trimming took 3 bases from V and 8 from J; bases not matched to a gene: 9. Here the CDR3 DNA reads TGTGCCAGCAGCGGCGCAGGGGGCTTGGGGGGCTACACCTTC. Translating gives CASSGAGGLGGYTF. The full variable domain, completed using reference TRBV9 and TRBJ1-2, is DSGVTQTPKHLITATGQRVTLRCSPRSGDLSVYWYQQSLDQGLQFLIQYYNGEERAKGNILERFSAQQFPDLHSELNLSSLELGDSALYFCASSGAGGLGGYTFGSGTRLTVV.

The chain carries TRBV5-1 and TRBJ2-1, with 7 bases matching TRBD2. Germline-derived CDR1 and CDR2 are SGHRS and YFSETQ. With V trimmed by 7 bases and J by 0 bases, 13 bases remained unmatched. The CDR3 is 17 residues long. CDR3 sequence reads: CASVEGGRAYSYNEQFF. CDR3 nucleotides: TGCGCCAGCGTGGAGGGAGGGCGGGCTTACTCCTACAATGAGCAGTTCTTC.

The chain combines TRBV6-1 with TRBJ1-1; 11 bases map to TRBD1. The CDR3 consists of 17 residues. The germline V gene has CDR1 MNHNS and CDR2 SASEGT. Trimming cost V 4 bases and J 2 bases; bases outside gene matches: 9. The CDR3 nucleotides are TGTGCCAGCAGTGCTCCAAGGACAGGGGGCAGCAACACTGAAGCTTTCTTT. This translates into CASSAPRTGGSNTEAFF.

V usage is TRBV11-2 and J usage is TRBJ2-3; the D is unclear. Germline V lookup: CDR1 SGHAT, CDR2 FQNNGV. The CDR3 length is 13 residues. V was pared by 1 base and J by 1 base, with 3 bases between. The CDR3 here is CASSLAGTDTQYF. The CDR3 DNA follows: TGTGCCAGCAGCTTAGCGGGCACAGATACGCAGTATTTT.

The chain has TRBV4-1 and TRBJ1-2, with D possibly being TRBD1 (6 bases). Germline CDR1 and CDR2: MGHRA and YSYEKL. V lost 1 base and J lost 8, with 14 bases in between. CDR3 length: 14 amino acids. CDR3 residues: CASSQVGGGTGYTF. CDR3 coding DNA: TGCGCCAGCAGCCAAGTAGGGGGAGGGACCGGCTACACCTTC.

The chain links TRBV27 to TRBJ1-1; D remains ambiguous. Trimming shortened V by 2 bases and J by 1 base, and 14 bases separated the two germline ends. Germline lookup yields CDR1 MNHEY and CDR2 SMNVEV (reference sequence). CDR3 size: 16 residues. CDR3 sequence reads: CASSLALPLANTEAFF. In nucleotides, the CDR3 is TGTGCCAGCAGTTTAGCTCTCCCCCTAGCGAACACTGAAGCTTTCTTT.

The V gene is TRBV6-5, the J gene TRBJ1-4; D is uncertain. Trimming took off 4 bases at V and 8 bases at J, with 8 bases between the two ends. Germline lookup yields CDR1 MNHEY and CDR2 SVGAGI. The CDR3 has 12 amino acids. CDR3 in amino acids: CASSSPEEKLFF. In DNA, the CDR3 is TGTGCCAGCAGTTCCCCAGAAGAAAAACTGTTTTTT.

The V gene is TRBV7-2, the J gene TRBJ1-4; 7 bases line up with TRBD1. This CDR3 is 13 amino acids long. CDR1 and CDR2 from the germline V gene are SGHTA and FQGNSA. Trimming cost V 4 bases and J 5 bases; bases outside gene matches: 1. The CDR3 sequence is CASSSTGNEKLFF. CDR3 nucleotide sequence: TGTGCCAGCAGCTCGACAGGGAATGAAAAACTGTTTTTT.

This clone has only one observation. This chain connects TRBV27 to TRBJ2-3; TRBD2 matches at 7 bases. CDR1 is MNHEY, CDR2 SMNVEV, per germline (reference sequence). The CDR3 runs to 15 residues. Trimming removed 9 bases from V and 3 bases from J; junction bases left unmatched: 12. CDR3 protein: CASLRWGGETDTQYF. The CDR3 nucleotides read TGTGCCAGTCTACGTTGGGGGGGGGAGACAGATACGCAGTATTTT.

This clone was detected only once. The V and J genes are TRBV2 and TRBJ2-3; D call uncertain. The germline V gene has CDR1 SNHLY and CDR2 FYNNEI. CDR3 length: 14 residues. V was clipped by 8 bases and J by 2 bases, with 14 bases between them. For the CDR3, the DNA is TGTGCCAGCTCCTCCCTAACCGTCACAGATACGCAGTATTTT. Translated, it gives CASSSLTVTDTQYF.